The 24 T cell receptor beta chains given below trace back to one sample, sequenced in a study of T cell responses to AZD1222 COVID-19 vaccine (dated by TCRdb to about 2021). Library preparation employed the immunoSEQ multiplex PCR assay. TCRdb obtained this table from immuneACCESS and retained in-frame rearrangements with V and J assigned. These tables miss some clones; where compared with another copy, unresolved V genes account for less than half of the shortfall, and the remainder is unexplained. The sample includes 55,000 to 70,000 clones, with 89% observed a single time. The ten largest clones capture roughly 6.1% of the sample. The time point label on this specimen signifies: about 28 days (+/-7) after the second vaccine dose. The input for sequencing was peripheral blood, taken 28 days after the second AZD1222 dose. The source is an adult who received the AZD1222 COVID-19 vaccine.

The sample holds a few counts of this clone. This chain links TRBV7-9 with TRBJ2-1, with D possibly TRBD1 on 5 matching bases. The V end lost 5 bases, the J end lost 4 bases, and 18 bases lay between the germline ends. The CDR3 is made up of 16 amino acids. The germline gives CDR1 SEHNR, CDR2 FQNEAQ (reference sequence). CDR3 nucleotide sequence: TGTGCCAGCAGCCCCTATACCAGGGCCGGGTACAATGAGCAGTTCTTC. Its translation: CASSPYTRAGYNEQFF.

The rearrangement joins TRBV27 to TRBJ2-7; the D gene is possibly TRBD1 (6 bases). This CDR3 spans 15 amino acids. Trimming stripped 6 bases from V and 4 bases from J, with 19 bases between. Germline loops: CDR1 MNHEY, CDR2 SMNVEV (reference sequence). This CDR3 is CASSWTDGRGYEQYF. The CDR3, as DNA: TGTGCCAGCAGCTGGACGGATGGCAGGGGATACGAGCAGTACTTC.

The chain uses TRBV19 and TRBJ2-1; 12 positions match TRBD2. V shed 5 bases, J shed 2 bases, and the junction held 4 bases outside the gene matches. Germline loops: CDR1 LNHDA, CDR2 SQIVND (reference sequence). This CDR3 has 16 residues. Written as DNA, the CDR3 is TGTGCCAGTAGTTTATGGACTAGCGGGACCTACAATGAGCAGTTCTTC. Its protein product is CASSLWTSGTYNEQFF.

The rearrangement links TRBV6-5 to TRBJ2-5; 7 bases are a match to TRBD1. The CDR3 is 13 residues long. Germline V gives CDR1 MNHEY, CDR2 SVGAGI. J was trimmed by 5 bases and V by 6 bases; bases with no gene match: 6. In DNA, the CDR3 is TGTGCCAGCAGAACAGGGGCCCGGGAGACCCAGTACTTC. Amino acid sequence: CASRTGARETQYF.

The V and J genes are TRBV6-4 and TRBJ2-1; tentatively, D is TRBD1 or TRBD2 (5 bases each). Germline V gene lookup returns CDR1 MRHNA and CDR2 SNTAGT. This CDR3 has 15 residues. The V gene lost 2 bases and the J gene lost 3 bases, with 11 bases spanning the gap. The CDR3 coding sequence is TGTGCCAGCAGTGACAGAGGGGCGGGCTACAATGAGCAGTTCTTC. This codes for CASSDRGAGYNEQFF.

For this clone: Other DNA variants within this sample encode the same CDR3. The chain uses TRBV5-1 and TRBJ2-5; D unclear. V lost 0 bases and J lost 3, with 0 bases in between. The germline V gene has CDR1 SGHRS and CDR2 YFSETQ. The CDR3 is 11 residues long. The CDR3: CASSLEETQYF. Written as DNA, the CDR3 is TGCGCCAGCAGCTTGGAAGAGACCCAGTACTTC.

V usage is TRBV10-3 and J usage is TRBJ2-2; 10 nucleotides align to TRBD1. Germline V gene sequence: CDR1 ENHRY, CDR2 SYGVKD. V lost 2 bases, J lost 5 bases, and 5 bases stayed unmatched. The CDR3 covers 16 residues. The CDR3: CAISEPGQGRTGELFF. The CDR3 DNA reads TGTGCCATCAGTGAGCCGGGACAGGGGAGAACCGGGGAGCTGTTTTTT.

The rearrangement joins TRBV2 to TRBJ2-1, with TRBD2 as a possible D gene (6 bases). Germline loops: CDR1 SNHLY, CDR2 FYNNEI. Trimming removed 7 bases from V and 0 bases from J, with 19 bases in between. The CDR3 has 17 amino acids. The CDR3: CASTSGRGRNSYNEQFF. The DNA of the CDR3 is TGTGCCAGCACCTCCGGGCGGGGTAGAAACTCCTACAATGAGCAGTTCTTC.

V gene TRBV30 combines with J gene TRBJ1-1; TRBD1 might be the D (6 bases). The CDR3 is made up of 14 amino acids. The germline gives CDR1 GTSNPN, CDR2 SVGIG (reference sequence). Deletions cut 2 bases from V and 1 base from J, with 11 bases between. The CDR3 region is CAWSRQGSNTEAFF. The CDR3 bases are TGTGCCTGGAGTAGGCAGGGGTCGAACACTGAAGCTTTCTTT.

J is TRBJ2-3 and V is TRBV6-5, with a possible D match to TRBD1 (6 bases). Trimming took off 6 bases at V and 2 bases at J, with 15 bases between the two ends. The V gene's germline CDR1 is MNHEY and CDR2 SVGAGI. The CDR3 runs 15 residues. The DNA of the CDR3 is TGTGCCAGCAGGCTCAAACAGGGCTACACAGATACGCAGTATTTT. This codes for CASRLKQGYTDTQYF.

The V gene is TRBV2, the J gene TRBJ2-1; 7 bases agree with TRBD2. Per germline, CDR1 SNHLY and CDR2 FYNNEI. The CDR3 has 16 residues. The J segment lost 4 bases and the V segment lost 4 bases, leaving 10 bases of the junction unmatched. Here the CDR3 reads CASSAPPAGSYNEQFF. DNA of the CDR3: TGTGCCAGCAGTGCCCCCCCAGCGGGGAGTTACAATGAGCAGTTCTTC.

The count of this clone is one. V gene TRBV30 combines with J gene TRBJ1-2, with 9 positions matching TRBD1. J lost 4 bases, V lost 4 bases, and 7 bases had no gene match. Per the germline V gene, CDR1 is GTSNPN and CDR2 is SVGIG (reference sequence). The CDR3 runs 14 residues. This CDR3 reads CAWTTGTGTYGYTF. Written as DNA, the CDR3 is TGTGCCTGGACCACCGGGACAGGGACCTATGGCTACACCTTC.

J is TRBJ1-1 and V is TRBV10-2; a possible D gene is TRBD1 (5 bases). The length of the CDR3 is 14 residues. The V gene lost 0 bases and the J gene lost 2 bases, with 7 bases spanning the gap. Germline V lookup: CDR1 WSHSY, CDR2 SAAADI. Here the CDR3 DNA reads TGCGCCAGCAGTGAGTCGACAGTTAACACTGAAGCTTTCTTT. Protein sequence: CASSESTVNTEAFF.

The chain couples TRBV10-1 to TRBJ2-5; TRBD1 might be the D (6 bases). CDR1 and CDR2 (germline): WNHNN, SYGVQD (reference sequence). V was shortened by 0 bases and J by 5 bases, with 16 bases between the two germline ends. The CDR3 is 16 residues long. CDR3 coding DNA: TGCGCCAGCAGTGAGTCCGTACAGGGATGGGCGGAGACCCAGTACTTC. Its protein product is CASSESVQGWAETQYF.

This clone has a single count. This chain joins TRBV11-1 and TRBJ2-1; 10 nucleotides agree with TRBD1. The germline V gene encodes CDR1 SGHAT and CDR2 FQDESV (reference sequence). This CDR3 comprises 15 residues. Trimming cost V 5 bases and J 4 bases; bases outside gene matches: 5. CDR3 protein: CASSPGQGVYNEQFF. In DNA form, the CDR3 reads TGTGCCAGCAGCCCCGGACAGGGGGTGTACAATGAGCAGTTCTTC.

Comment on this clone: The identical CDR3 is also encoded by other nucleotide sequences in the sample. This chain uses TRBV10-2 with TRBJ1-1; possible D gene TRBD1, 5 bases. Germline V lookup: CDR1 WSHSY, CDR2 SAAADI. With 4 bases removed from V and 4 bases from J, the gap between germline ends came to 10 bases. The CDR3 is 13 residues long. The CDR3 sequence is CASSVGGGTEAFF. The CDR3 DNA is TGCGCCAGCAGTGTTGGGGGAGGCACTGAAGCTTTCTTT.

This clone was detected once. The junction departs from germline at one end; a sequencing error may be responsible. The chain has TRBV3-1 (or the pseudogene TRBV3-2) and TRBJ2-4; maybe TRBD2 (5 bases). Germline-derived CDR1 and CDR2 are LGHDT and YNNKEL (reference sequence). CDR3 size: 18 residues. The DNA for the CDR3 is TGTGTCAGCAGCGGTACCGCTCCCATTTGCAAAAGAAAAAACATTCAGTACTTC. Translating gives CVSSGTAPICKRKNIQYF.

This clone was detected a few times. The chain employs TRBV7-2 and TRBJ1-1; 8 bases align to TRBD1. Germline V lookup: CDR1 SGHTA, CDR2 FQGNSA. The length of the CDR3 is 14 residues. Germline trimming cut 6 bases from V and 4 bases from J; bases unmatched to any gene: 7. The CDR3 DNA is TGTGCCAGCAGACGGGACAGGCGGATCACTGAAGCTTTCTTT. Its protein product is CASRRDRRITEAFF.

The rearrangement links TRBV7-3 to TRBJ2-5, with 7 bases that match TRBD1. Germline lookup yields CDR1 SGHTA and CDR2 FQGTGA. The trim removed 2 bases at V and 1 base at J, leaving 1 base unmatched. The CDR3 has 14 amino acids. The CDR3 DNA reads as TGTGCCAGCAGCTTAGGACAGGTCCAAGAGACCCAGTACTTC. Its protein product is CASSLGQVQETQYF. The full variable domain, in which reference TRBV7-3 and TRBJ2-5 provide the parts outside the CDR3, is GAGVSQTPSNKVTEKGKYVELRCDPISGHTALYWYRQSLGQGPEFLIYFQGTGAADDSGLPNDRFFAVRPEGSVSTLKIQRTERGDSAVYLCASSLGQVQETQYFGPGTRLLVL.

The CDR3 DNA is TGTGCCAGCAGCCCCAGGACAGGGGTCACTGAAGCTTTCTTT. Protein: CASSPRTGVTEAFF. The chain carries TRBV11-2 and TRBJ1-1; TRBD1 agrees at 9 bases. The CDR3 consists of 14 residues. Germline values: CDR1 SGHAT, CDR2 FQNNGV. Trimming at V came to 5 bases and at J to 4 bases, leaving 5 bases not matched to a gene. Full variable domain (outside the CDR3, taken from reference TRBV11-2 and TRBJ1-1): EAGVAQSPRYKIIEKRQSVAFWCNPISGHATLYWYQQILGQGPKLLIQFQNNGVVDDSQLPKDRFSAERLKGVDSTLKIQPAKLEDSAVYLCASSPRTGVTEAFFGQGTRLTVV.

The V gene is TRBV5-4, the J gene TRBJ1-2; 7 bases agree with TRBD1. J was trimmed by 4 bases and V by 4 bases; bases with no gene match: 13. The V gene's germline CDR1 is SGHNT and CDR2 YYREEE (reference sequence). The CDR3 is 16 residues long. DNA of the CDR3: TGTGCCAGCAGCCTTTGGACAGGTCCACGTTTCTATGGCTACACCTTC. It encodes CASSLWTGPRFYGYTF.

The chain is built from TRBV3-1 (or the pseudogene TRBV3-2) and TRBJ2-1, with D maybe TRBD1 (6 bases). The CDR3 contains 13 residues. The V end was cut by 3 bases, the J end by 5 bases, with 8 bases between. CDR1 and CDR2 from the germline V gene are LGHDT and YNNKEL (reference sequence). The DNA for the CDR3 is TGTGCCAGCAGCCACGGACAGAACAATGAGCAGTTCTTC. Residues: CASSHGQNNEQFF.

This clone has a handful of counts. V gene TRBV2 combines with J gene TRBJ2-2; 8 positions agree with TRBD1. CDR1 is SNHLY and CDR2 is FYNNEI in the germline V gene. V lost 7 bases to trimming and J lost 4 bases; unmatched junction nucleotides: 8. This CDR3 region has 15 residues. In DNA, the CDR3 is TGTGCCAGCATGCAGGACAGGGTTCCCACCGGGGAGCTGTTTTTT. The encoded protein is CASMQDRVPTGELFF.

The chain is built from TRBV19 and TRBJ1-3; D is possibly TRBD1 (6 bases). From germline, CDR1 is LNHDA and CDR2 SQIVND (reference sequence). V lost 9 bases, J lost 4 bases, and 19 bases lay in between. The CDR3 sequence is 15 residues long. CDR3 nucleotide sequence: TGTGCCAGCCGCTACGACAGGAATCAAGGAAACACCATATATTTT. It encodes CASRYDRNQGNTIYF.